These 2 T cell receptor beta chains came from one sample sequenced in a study of cytomegalovirus exposure and HLA in healthy donors. Amplification used 60 Vbeta primers and 13 Jbeta primers. Profiling relied on immunoSEQ multiplex PCR, and the TCRdb table lists in-frame clones only, not all of them. There are 180,000 or so clones in the sample; 65% to 75% occur only once, and about 2.5% lies in the top ten. Source material: PBMCs. Receptors originate from a human donor in good health.

V is TRBV5-6 and J is TRBJ2-7, with D perhaps matching TRBD1 (7 bases). CDR1 and CDR2 (germline): SGHDT, YYEEEE. The CDR3 spans 15 residues. Trimming removed 0 bases at V and 1 base at J, with 11 bases between. For the CDR3, the DNA is TGTGCCAGCAGCTTGGGCGGGGACAGATCCTACGAGCAGTACTTC. It specifies CASSLGGDRSYEQYF.

This chain links TRBV7-2 with TRBJ2-5; D may be TRBD2 (7 bases). The tail of the sequence fits TRBJ2-7 better, so the J call may be wrong. The germline V gene encodes CDR1 SGHTA and CDR2 FQGNSA. This CDR3 has 16 amino acids. The CDR3 DNA follows: TGTGCCAGCAGCCCCACCCTGGGGGGGGCCTCCTACGAGCAGTACTTC. Encoded protein: CASSPTLGGASYEQYF.